The entry below gives a single T cell receptor beta chain sequence along with its context. Its antigen is unknown. The data belong to a study of graft-versus-host responses after intestinal transplantation. Trimming cost V 5 bases and J 9 bases, with 15 bases left between them. CDR1 is MNHEY, CDR2 SMNVEV, per germline (reference sequence). The CDR3 is 13 residues long. Here immunoSEQ multiplex PCR was the method, and the copy in TCRdb shows in-frame clones only, minus some. There are under 150,000 clones in the sample; approximately 92% occur only once, and around 0.12% lies in the top ten. The TCR sequence derives from a human donor who received an intestinal transplant. This material consisted of unstimulated CD4+ T cells sorted from spleen or lymph node cells, taken before intestinal transplant. The rearrangement uses TRBV27 and TRBJ2-3; D may correspond to TRBD1 or TRBD2 (5 bases each). The chain's CDR3 is CASSRGRRETQYF. Here the CDR3 DNA reads TGTGCCAGCAGTCGGGGACGTCGGGAAACGCAGTATTTT.